This entry lists 5 T cell receptor beta chains sequenced from one sample in a study of early T cells in non-severe SARS-CoV-2 infection. TCRdb processed the 5' RACE reads anew with MiXCR; each CDR3 protein has one entry. The sample includes 60,000 to 75,000 distinct CDR3 sequences, about an eighth of them seen just once. Material: whole blood. These receptors all stem from an adult who was a healthcare worker with PCR-confirmed SARS-CoV-2 infection or an uninfected control (not recorded which).

The chain uses TRBV20-1 and TRBJ2-7; 10 nucleotides line up with TRBD1. V shed 0 bases and J 1 base; nucleotides not matched to a gene: 9. The CDR3 consists of 17 residues. Germline CDR1 DFQATT, CDR2 SNEGSKA (reference sequence). CDR3 region: CSARDRLGQGKSYEQYF. The CDR3 nucleotides read TGCAGTGCTAGAGATCGGCTGGGACAGGGGAAATCCTACGAGCAGTACTTC.

This clonotype was picked up many times. The V and J genes are TRBV7-2 and TRBJ2-7, with 7 positions matching TRBD1. The junction had 13 bases not matched to a gene; V was cut back by 4 bases and J by 4 bases. CDR1 is SGHTA, CDR2 FQGNSA, per germline. The CDR3 is 16 amino acids. The CDR3 spells CASSSALETGSYEQYF. In DNA, the CDR3 is TGTGCCAGCAGCTCCGCCTTGGAGACAGGGAGTTACGAGCAGTACTTC.

There are many counts of this clonotype. The chain joins TRBV25-1 to TRBJ2-3; no firm D call. The CDR3 extends over 11 amino acids. V shed 8 bases and J shed 6 bases, with 9 bases lying between them. In germline, CDR1 is MGHDK, CDR2 SYGVNS. CDR3 DNA sequence: TGTGCCAGCGGCAGGAGTGATACGCAGTATTTT. It encodes CASGRSDTQYF.

This clonotype showed up just a few times. At one end, the junction sequence differs from germline, possibly due to a read error. V and J are TRBV19 and TRBJ2-7; D possibly corresponds to TRBD2 (6 bases). The CDR3 extends over 15 amino acids. CDR1 is LNHDA and CDR2 is SQIVND in the germline V gene (reference sequence). In DNA, the CDR3 is TGTGCCAGTACCCAAACACAGCGGGTCTCCCACGAGCAGTACTTC. Its translation: CASTQTQRVSHEQYF.

The chain employs TRBV29-1 and TRBJ2-3; D unclear. Trimming removed 8 bases at V and 1 base at J, with 10 bases between. The CDR3 is 12 amino acids. Germline values: CDR1 SQVTM, CDR2 ANQGSEA. As DNA, the CDR3 is TGCAGCTCGTCTGGGGGCACAGATACGCAGTATTTT. Its translation is CSSSGGTDTQYF.